Below, 8 T cell receptor beta chains from the same sample are listed, as sequenced in a study of shared clonotypes between healthy human individuals. Sequenced by immunoSEQ multiplex PCR; TCRdb stores in-frame clones only, minus some. In the table there are fewer than 2.5 million clones, 90% to 95% of which are singletons. Sequencing used naive CD4+ T cells from PBMCs. Indicated subset: CD45RA+ positively selected. The receptors were sampled from a man aged 18 to 30 in good health. Some clones in this sample may be carry-over from other donors' samples.

The rearrangement uses TRBV27 and TRBJ2-5, with D possibly TRBD2 on 7 matching bases. The germline V gene encodes CDR1 MNHEY and CDR2 SMNVEV (reference sequence). V was shortened by 1 base and J by 5 bases, with 11 bases between the two germline ends. There are 14 residues in the CDR3. CDR3 region: CASSLFRGGETQYF. The CDR3 DNA reads as TGTGCCAGCAGTTTATTTAGGGGGGGGGAGACCCAGTACTTC.

The V call is TRBV13, the J call TRBJ2-1, with D uncertain. CDR3 length: 15 residues. Germline CDR1 PRHDT, CDR2 FYEKMQ (reference sequence). Trimming cost V 2 bases and J 7 bases, with 15 bases left between them. CDR3 loop: CASSLNGGLGNEQFF. The CDR3 nucleotides are TGTGCCAGCAGCTTAAATGGTGGATTGGGGAATGAGCAGTTCTTC. Supplemented by reference TRBV13 and TRBJ2-1, the full variable domain reads AAGVIQSPRHLIKEKRETATLKCYPIPRHDTVYWYQQGPGQDPQFLISFYEKMQSDKGSIPDRFSAQQFSDYHSELNMSSLELGDSALYFCASSLNGGLGNEQFFGPGTRLTVL.

V and J are TRBV19 and TRBJ1-1; D might be TRBD1 (6 bases). This CDR3 spans 15 amino acids. V was clipped by 3 bases and J by 4 bases, with 15 bases between them. CDR1 is LNHDA and CDR2 is SQIVND in the germline V gene (reference sequence). CDR3 sequence (DNA): TGTGCCAGTAGTATCCAGCCGGGGGCGATCACTGAAGCTTTCTTT. This encodes CASSIQPGAITEAFF.

The genes are TRBV2 and TRBJ2-7, with D tentatively TRBD1 or TRBD2 (6 bases each). V was shortened by 7 bases and J by 3 bases, with 13 bases between the two germline ends. Germline V lookup: CDR1 SNHLY, CDR2 FYNNEI. CDR3 size: 13 residues. The CDR3: CASIGGRNYEQYF. CDR3 nucleotides: TGTGCCAGCATAGGGGGGAGGAACTACGAGCAGTACTTC.

V and J are TRBV27 and TRBJ1-1, with TRBD1 identical over 10 bases. Germline V lookup: CDR1 MNHEY, CDR2 SMNVEV (reference sequence). V lost 3 bases, J lost 3 bases, and 4 bases stayed unmatched. This CDR3 has 15 residues. The CDR3 nucleotides read TGTGCCAGCAGTTTCACGGGACAGGGGTACACTGAAGCTTTCTTT. As protein: CASSFTGQGYTEAFF.

V is TRBV28 and J is TRBJ2-7; D is perhaps TRBD2 (6 bases). This CDR3 is 12 amino acids long. Germline CDR1 and CDR2: MDHEN and SYDVKM. V was cut by 10 bases and J by 5 bases, with 15 bases left in between. The CDR3 sequence: CATVQEGNEQYF. DNA of the CDR3: TGTGCCACCGTGCAGGAGGGAAACGAGCAGTACTTC.

The table lists this clone with a count of one. The chain couples TRBV7-2 to TRBJ2-5; 8 positions match TRBD2. With V trimmed by 1 base and J by 5 bases, 3 bases remained unmatched. The CDR3 covers 14 residues. The V gene's germline CDR1 is SGHTA and CDR2 FQGNSA. CDR3 loop: CASSLVLAAETQYF. The CDR3 nucleotides are TGTGCCAGCAGCTTAGTACTAGCGGCTGAGACCCAGTACTTC.

The table lists this clone with a few counts. V is TRBV30 and J is TRBJ1-5; maybe TRBD1 (5 bases). The CDR3 is 15 amino acids. Germline CDR1 reads GTSNPN; CDR2 reads SVGIG (reference sequence). V lost 3 bases and J 3 bases, leaving 15 bases between the germline ends. The CDR3, as DNA: TGTGCCTGGAGCGTTGACAGTCTATACAATCAGCCCCAGCATTTT. Encoded protein: CAWSVDSLYNQPQHF.